This TCR beta chain was captured by sequencing in a study of T-cell memory formation after mild COVID-19 (dated by TCRdb to the early 2020s). Notes on the research overall: TCR sequence clusters from the two donors were largely donor specific. The cohort was made up of two young adult volunteers, one female and one male, who were previously healthy. In a couple of donors, T-cell clones that expanded and contracted after mild COVID-19 were tracked by sequencing TCRalpha and TCRbeta repertoires over time.

Overall study results and their limits: Some responding clones were found in pre-infection memory, which suggests that pre-existing cross-reactive memory T cells took part in the SARS-CoV-2 response. SARS-CoV-2 specificity of the second-wave clones peaking on day 37 was not confirmed. Contracting CD4+ clones were found mainly in CM and EM memory subsets, while CD8+ clones were enriched in EMRA. Clones that contracted from day 15 to 85 showed balanced CD4/CD8 phenotypes, whereas a second wave of clones that expanded from day 15 to 37 leaned towards CD4+. Only a couple of mild cases were covered in the study, and larger cohorts including severe cases with pre-infection samples were considered necessary.

Ficoll-Paque density gradient centrifugation was the method used to isolate PBMCs. This clonotype was seen more than once but under ten times. The antigen it binds to is not known. Within one base of it there is no much larger clone, and no base qualities were kept. The CDR1 and CDR2 encoded by the germline V gene (reference sequence) are MNHNY and SVGAGI. At the junction V is shortened by 8 bases and J by 13 bases, with 9 bases in between. Inclusive of the bounding cysteine and phenylalanine, the CDR3 is 10 residues long. CDR3 DNA is the only sequence kept; it has 30 bases, read in frame from the first base. Sequencer: Illumina NovaSeq 6000. cDNA libraries for TCRalpha and TCRbeta were prepared by 5'RACE using constant-segment primers, with sample barcodes and unique molecular identifiers added. RNA was extracted from every sample with Trizol reagent. Library amplification was performed in two PCR steps, and a second sample barcode and Illumina TruSeq adapters were introduced in the second step. Sequencing of libraries was performed on an Illumina NovaSeq with 2 x 150 bp paired-end reads. Per the authors' processing: The reads were demultiplexed and collapsed into UMI-guided consensus sequences using migec v1.2.7. Using mixcr v2.1.11, the UMI consensuses were aligned to TRA and TRB V and J templates and assembled into clonotypes. Clonotypes were classified as expanded or contracted when called significant by both edgeR and NoisET, with noise models trained on biological replicates. For edgeR calls, the thresholds were a false discovery rate-adjusted p below 0.01 and a log2 fold-change of 1. As an exploratory analysis of dynamics, PCA with hierarchical clustering was applied to max-normalized trajectories of the 1000 most abundant clonotypes. Separately sequenced CD4+ and CD8+ repertoires were used to assign a CD4 or CD8 phenotype to each responding clone. TCRdb trimmed the raw reads at Q25, called clones with MiXCR and kept productive beta chains. Rows with one shared CDR3 protein collapse into an entry with the most common genes and DNA. What appears here as the V and J calls and clone size reflects TCRdb's work, not the paper's. The sample contains around 450,000 distinct CDR3 sequences, about 24% of them found a single time. Of the sample, 8.8% falls within the top ten clones.

The chain is made from TRBV6-6 and TRBJ1-6; no D gene can be assigned with confidence. This TCR was sampled from an adult woman who had mild COVID-19 (a few samples of this study predate the infection). The sample titles of this study are shuffled in the database, so cell type and time point are left out; the donor was told from shared clones. The source material was PBMCs or a T cell subset sorted from them (not recorded which). The DNA reads as follows: TGTGCCAGCGGGTCTCTCCCCCTCCACTTT. Its translation is CASGSLPLHF.